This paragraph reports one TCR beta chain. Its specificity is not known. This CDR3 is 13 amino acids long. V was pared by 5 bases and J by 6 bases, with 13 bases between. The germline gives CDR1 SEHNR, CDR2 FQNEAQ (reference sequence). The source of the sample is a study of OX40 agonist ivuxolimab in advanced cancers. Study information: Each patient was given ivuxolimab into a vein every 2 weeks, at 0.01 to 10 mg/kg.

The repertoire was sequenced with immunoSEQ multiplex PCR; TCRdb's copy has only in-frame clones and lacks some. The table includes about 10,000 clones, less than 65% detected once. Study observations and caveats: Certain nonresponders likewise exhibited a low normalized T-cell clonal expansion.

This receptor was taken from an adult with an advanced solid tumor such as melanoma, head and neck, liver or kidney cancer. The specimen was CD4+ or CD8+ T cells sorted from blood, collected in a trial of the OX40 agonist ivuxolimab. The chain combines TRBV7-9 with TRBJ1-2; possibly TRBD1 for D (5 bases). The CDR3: CASSATRGDGYTF. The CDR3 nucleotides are TGTGCCAGCAGCGCCACCCGGGGGGATGGCTACACCTTC.